This TCR beta chain appears in the sequencing data of a study of PD-1 blockade in classical Hodgkin lymphoma. Notes on the study in general: CD4+ TCR diversity climbed significantly by C4D1, unlike CD8+ TCR diversity.

Some clones are missing from TCRdb's copy, which holds only in-frame ones; the method was immunoSEQ multiplex PCR. The table includes just over 35,000 clones, roughly three quarters detected once. Concerning this clone: Its cognate antigen is unknown.

CDR1 SGHVS and CDR2 FQNEAQ come from the germline V gene. The CDR3 extends over 14 amino acids. The V and J ends lost 5 bases and 1 base respectively, with 11 bases between them. No patient escaped relapse after autologous stem cell transplantation, and brentuximab vedotin exposure varied. The TCR comes from a human donor with classical Hodgkin lymphoma. The chain couples TRBV7-8 to TRBJ2-5; tentatively, D is TRBD1 or TRBD2 (5 bases each). This sample comprised peripheral blood mononuclear cells (PBMCs), obtained before the second cycle of nivolumab. DNA for the CDR3: TGTGCCAGCAGCCCGAGGGGAACCCAAGAGACCCAGTACTTC. Its translation is CASSPRGTQETQYF.